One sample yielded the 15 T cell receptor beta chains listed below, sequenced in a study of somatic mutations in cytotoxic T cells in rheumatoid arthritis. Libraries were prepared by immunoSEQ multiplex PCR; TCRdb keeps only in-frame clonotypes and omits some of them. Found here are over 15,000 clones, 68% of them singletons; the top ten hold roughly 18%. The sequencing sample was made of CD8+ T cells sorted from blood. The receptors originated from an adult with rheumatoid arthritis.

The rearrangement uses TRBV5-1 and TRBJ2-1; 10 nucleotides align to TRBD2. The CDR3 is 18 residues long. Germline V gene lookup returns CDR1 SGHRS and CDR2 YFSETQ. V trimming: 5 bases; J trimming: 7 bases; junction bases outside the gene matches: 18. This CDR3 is CASRSGAQAGGPSNEQFF. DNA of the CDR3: TGCGCCAGCAGATCTGGGGCCCAAGCGGGGGGGCCTTCTAATGAGCAGTTCTTC.

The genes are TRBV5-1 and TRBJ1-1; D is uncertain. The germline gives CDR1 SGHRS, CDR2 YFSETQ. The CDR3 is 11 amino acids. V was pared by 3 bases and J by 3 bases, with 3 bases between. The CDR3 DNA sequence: TGCGCCAGCAGCTGGGACACTGAAGCTTTCTTT. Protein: CASSWDTEAFF.

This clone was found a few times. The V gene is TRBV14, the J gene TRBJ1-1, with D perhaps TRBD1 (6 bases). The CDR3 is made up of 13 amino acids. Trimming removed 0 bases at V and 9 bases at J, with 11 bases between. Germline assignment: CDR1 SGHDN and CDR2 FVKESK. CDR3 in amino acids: CASSQDDRRQAFF. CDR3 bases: TGTGCCAGCAGCCAAGATGACAGGAGACAAGCTTTCTTT.

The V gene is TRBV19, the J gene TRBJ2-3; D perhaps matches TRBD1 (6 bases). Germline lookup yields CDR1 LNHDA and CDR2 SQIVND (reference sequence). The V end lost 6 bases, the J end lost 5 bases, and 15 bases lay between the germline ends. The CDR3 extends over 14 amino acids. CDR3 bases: TGTGCCAGTAGGTCCACAGGGTATATAGATACGCAGTATTTT. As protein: CASRSTGYIDTQYF.

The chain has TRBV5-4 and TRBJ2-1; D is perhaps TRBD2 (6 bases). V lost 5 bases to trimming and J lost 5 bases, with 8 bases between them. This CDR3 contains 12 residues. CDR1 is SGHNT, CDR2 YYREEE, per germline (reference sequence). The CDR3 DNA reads TGTGCCAGCAGACCGGGGGACAATGAGCAGTTCTTC. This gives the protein CASRPGDNEQFF.

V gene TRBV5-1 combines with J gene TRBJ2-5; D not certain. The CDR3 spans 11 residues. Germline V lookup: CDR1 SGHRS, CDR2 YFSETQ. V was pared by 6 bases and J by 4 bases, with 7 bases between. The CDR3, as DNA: TGCGCCAGCATCATTGGAGAGACCCAGTACTTC. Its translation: CASIIGETQYF.

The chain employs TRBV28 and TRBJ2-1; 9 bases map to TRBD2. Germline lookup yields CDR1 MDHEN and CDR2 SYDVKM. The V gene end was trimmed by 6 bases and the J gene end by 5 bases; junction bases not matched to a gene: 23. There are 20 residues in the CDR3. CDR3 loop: CASSPPYAGGASGDHNEQFF. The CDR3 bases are TGTGCCAGCAGCCCTCCCTACGCAGGGGGGGCTAGCGGGGATCACAATGAGCAGTTCTTC.

In DNA, the CDR3 is TGTGCCAGTAGTGGTCCTCCGCCCGAAGCTTTCTTT. It translates to CASSGPPPEAFF. The rearrangement joins TRBV19 to TRBJ1-1; no definite D call. V was shortened by 5 bases and J by 8 bases, with 12 bases between the two germline ends. The CDR3 length is 12 residues. Germline CDR1 is LNHDA and CDR2 is SQIVND (reference sequence).

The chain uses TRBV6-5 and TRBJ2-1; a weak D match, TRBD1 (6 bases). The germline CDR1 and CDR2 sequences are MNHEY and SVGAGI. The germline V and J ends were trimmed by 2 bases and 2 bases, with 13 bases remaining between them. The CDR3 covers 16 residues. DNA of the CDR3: TGTGCCAGCAGTTACGCACAGGGAATCCCCTACAATGAGCAGTTCTTC. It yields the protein CASSYAQGIPYNEQFF.

CDR3 in amino acids: CSALSGTGSDGYTF. DNA of the CDR3: TGCAGCGCCCTATCCGGGACAGGGTCCGATGGCTACACCTTC. This rearrangement joins TRBV29-1 to TRBJ1-2; TRBD1 agrees at 9 bases. The V gene's germline CDR1 is SQVTM and CDR2 ANQGSEA. The J segment lost 6 bases and the V segment lost 7 bases, leaving 12 bases of the junction unmatched. The CDR3 sequence is 14 residues long.

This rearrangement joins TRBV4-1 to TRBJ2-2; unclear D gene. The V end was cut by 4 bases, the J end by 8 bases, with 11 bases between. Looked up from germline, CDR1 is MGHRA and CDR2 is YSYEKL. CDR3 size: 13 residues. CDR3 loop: CASSLPASGELFF. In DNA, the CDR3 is TGCGCCAGCAGCCTCCCGGCAAGTGGGGAGCTGTTTTTT.

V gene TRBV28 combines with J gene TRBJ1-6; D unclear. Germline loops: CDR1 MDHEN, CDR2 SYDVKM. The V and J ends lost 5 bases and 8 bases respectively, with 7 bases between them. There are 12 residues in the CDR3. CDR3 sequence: CASSSSDSPLHF. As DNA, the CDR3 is TGTGCCAGCAGTAGCTCTGATTCACCCCTCCACTTT.

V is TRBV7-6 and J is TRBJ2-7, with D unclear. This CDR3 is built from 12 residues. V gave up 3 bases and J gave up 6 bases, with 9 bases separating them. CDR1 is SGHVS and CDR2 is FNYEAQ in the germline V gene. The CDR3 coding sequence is TGTGCCAGCAGCTTGGCCGGAGCCGAGCAGTACTTC. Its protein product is CASSLAGAEQYF.

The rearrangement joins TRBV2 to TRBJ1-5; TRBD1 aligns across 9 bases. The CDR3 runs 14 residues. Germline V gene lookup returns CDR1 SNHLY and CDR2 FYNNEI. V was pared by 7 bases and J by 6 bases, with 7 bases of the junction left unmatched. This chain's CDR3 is CASTTRTGAQPQHF. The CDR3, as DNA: TGTGCCAGCACAACTCGGACAGGGGCTCAGCCCCAGCATTTT.

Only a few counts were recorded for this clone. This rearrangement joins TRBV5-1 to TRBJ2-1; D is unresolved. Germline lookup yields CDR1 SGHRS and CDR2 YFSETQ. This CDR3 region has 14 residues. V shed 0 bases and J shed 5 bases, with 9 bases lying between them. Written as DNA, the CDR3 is TGCGCCAGCAGCTTGGTGGCTCGTGACAATGAGCAGTTCTTC. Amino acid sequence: CASSLVARDNEQFF. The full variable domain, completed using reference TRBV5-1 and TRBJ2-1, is KAGVTQTPRYLIKTRGQQVTLSCSPISGHRSVSWYQQTPGQGLQFLFEYFSETQRNKGNFPGRFSGRQFSNSRSEMNVSTLELGDSALYLCASSLVARDNEQFFGPGTRLTVL.